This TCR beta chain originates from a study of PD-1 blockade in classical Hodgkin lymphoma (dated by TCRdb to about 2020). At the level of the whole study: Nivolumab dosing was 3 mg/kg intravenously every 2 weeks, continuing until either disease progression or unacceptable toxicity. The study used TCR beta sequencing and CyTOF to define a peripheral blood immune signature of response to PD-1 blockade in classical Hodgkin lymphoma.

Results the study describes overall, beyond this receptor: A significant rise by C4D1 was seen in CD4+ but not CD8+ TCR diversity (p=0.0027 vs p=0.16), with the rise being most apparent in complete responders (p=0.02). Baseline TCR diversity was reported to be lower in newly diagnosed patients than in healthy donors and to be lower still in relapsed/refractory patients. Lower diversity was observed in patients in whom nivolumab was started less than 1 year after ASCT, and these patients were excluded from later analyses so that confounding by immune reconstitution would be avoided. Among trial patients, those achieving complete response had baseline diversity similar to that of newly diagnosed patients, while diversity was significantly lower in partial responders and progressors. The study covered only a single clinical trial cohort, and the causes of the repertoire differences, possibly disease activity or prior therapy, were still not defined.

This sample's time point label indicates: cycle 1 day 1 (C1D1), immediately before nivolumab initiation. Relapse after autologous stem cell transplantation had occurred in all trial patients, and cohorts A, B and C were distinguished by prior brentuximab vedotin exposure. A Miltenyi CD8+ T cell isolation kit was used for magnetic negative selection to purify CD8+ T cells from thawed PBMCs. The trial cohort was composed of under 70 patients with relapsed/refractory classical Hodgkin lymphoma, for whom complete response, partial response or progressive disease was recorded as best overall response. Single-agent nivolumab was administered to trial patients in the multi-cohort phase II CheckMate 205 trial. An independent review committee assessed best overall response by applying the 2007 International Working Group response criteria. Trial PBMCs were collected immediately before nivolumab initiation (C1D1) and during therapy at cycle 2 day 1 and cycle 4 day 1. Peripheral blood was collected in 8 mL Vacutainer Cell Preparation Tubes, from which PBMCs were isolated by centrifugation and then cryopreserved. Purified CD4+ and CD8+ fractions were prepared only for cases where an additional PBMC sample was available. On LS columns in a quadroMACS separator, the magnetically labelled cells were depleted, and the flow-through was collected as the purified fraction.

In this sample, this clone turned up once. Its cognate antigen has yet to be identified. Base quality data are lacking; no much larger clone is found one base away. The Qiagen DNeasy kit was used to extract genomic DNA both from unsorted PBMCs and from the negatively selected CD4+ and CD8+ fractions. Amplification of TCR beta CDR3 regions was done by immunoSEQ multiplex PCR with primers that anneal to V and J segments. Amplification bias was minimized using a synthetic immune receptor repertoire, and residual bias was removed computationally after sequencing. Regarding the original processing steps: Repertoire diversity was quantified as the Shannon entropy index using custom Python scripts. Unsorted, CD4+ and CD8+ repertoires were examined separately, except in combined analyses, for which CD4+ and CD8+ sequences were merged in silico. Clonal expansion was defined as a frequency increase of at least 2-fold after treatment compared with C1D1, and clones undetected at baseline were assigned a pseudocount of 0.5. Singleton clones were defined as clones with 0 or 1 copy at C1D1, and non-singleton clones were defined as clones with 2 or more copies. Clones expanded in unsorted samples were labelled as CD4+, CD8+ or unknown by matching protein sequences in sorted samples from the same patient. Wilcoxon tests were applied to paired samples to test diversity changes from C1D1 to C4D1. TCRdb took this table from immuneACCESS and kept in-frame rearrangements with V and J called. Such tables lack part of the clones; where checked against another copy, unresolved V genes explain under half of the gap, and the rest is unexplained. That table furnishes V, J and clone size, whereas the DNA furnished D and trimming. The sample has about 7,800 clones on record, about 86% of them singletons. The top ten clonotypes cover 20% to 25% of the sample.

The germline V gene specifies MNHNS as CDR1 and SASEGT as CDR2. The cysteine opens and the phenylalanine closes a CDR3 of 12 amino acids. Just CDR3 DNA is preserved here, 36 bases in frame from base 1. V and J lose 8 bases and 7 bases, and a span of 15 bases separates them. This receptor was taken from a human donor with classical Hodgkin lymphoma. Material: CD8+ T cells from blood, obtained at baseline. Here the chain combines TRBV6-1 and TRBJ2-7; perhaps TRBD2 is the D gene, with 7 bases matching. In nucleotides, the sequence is TGTGCCAGCGAAGGGGGGGGGCCTGAGCAGTACTTC. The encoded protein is CASEGGGPEQYF.